Following are 25 T cell receptor beta chains from one sample sequenced in a study of CD8+ T cells in alopecia areata. Following extraction, RNA underwent reverse transcription to cDNA, which served as the sequencing template. Using immunoSEQ multiplex PCR, the repertoire was profiled, and TCRdb retains in-frame clones only, with some absent. This sample has about 15,000 clones, with roughly three fifths found just once. From alopecia areata patients, lesional scalp punch biopsies and peripheral blood were collected. Sequencing input: skin. These TCRs come from a human donor with alopecia areata.

The J gene is TRBJ2-1, the V gene TRBV5-1, with 10 positions matching TRBD2. The germline CDR1 and CDR2 sequences are SGHRS and YFSETQ. CDR3 size: 17 residues. J gave up 8 bases and V 2 bases, and 13 bases lay outside the gene matches. The CDR3 DNA sequence: TGCGCCAGCAGCTTCGGGTCTAGCGGGAGATCCAACGATGAGCAGTTCTTC. Amino acids: CASSFGSSGRSNDEQFF.

The chain recombines TRBV28 with TRBJ2-5; the D is unclear. Trimming left V 2 bases short and J 4 bases short, with 8 bases between. Per germline, CDR1 MDHEN and CDR2 SYDVKM. This CDR3 region has 13 residues. The CDR3 bases are TGTGCCAGCAGTTTAAGCTCCTCAGAGACCCAGTACTTC. Protein product: CASSLSSSETQYF.

The genes are TRBV19 and TRBJ2-5, with a possible D match to TRBD2 (6 bases). Trimming shortened V by 6 bases and J by 4 bases, and 18 bases separated the two germline ends. CDR3 length: 15 residues. From germline, CDR1 is LNHDA and CDR2 SQIVND (reference sequence). The CDR3 loop is CASSPAVGTRETQYF. In nucleotides, the CDR3 is TGTGCCAGTAGCCCCGCGGTGGGGACTCGAGAGACCCAGTACTTC.

The CDR3 nucleotides are TGTGCCAGCAGCTTAAGATTTGGAAAAACAGATACGCAGTATTTT. Translation: CASSLRFGKTDTQYF. This rearrangement joins TRBV7-6 to TRBJ2-3; D call uncertain. This CDR3 region has 15 residues. Per the germline V gene, CDR1 is SGHVS and CDR2 is FNYEAQ. Trimming shortened V by 2 bases and J by 3 bases, and 12 bases separated the two germline ends.

The V and J genes are TRBV7-9 and TRBJ2-1, with 7 bases identical to TRBD2. CDR1 is SEHNR and CDR2 is FQNEAQ in the germline V gene (reference sequence). This CDR3 contains 15 residues. With 5 bases clipped from V and 8 bases from J, the junction kept 12 bases outside the gene matches. The CDR3 nucleotides read TGTGCCAGCAGCGGGGTCTGGACTAGACGAGATGAGCAGTTCTTC. The encoded protein is CASSGVWTRRDEQFF.

The CDR3 region has the DNA TGTGCCAGCACTAAAGAGGGTTCACCCCTCCACTTT. As protein: CASTKEGSPLHF. The chain is built from TRBV9 and TRBJ1-6; D remains unclear. V shed 6 bases and J shed 9 bases, with 10 bases lying between them. CDR3 length equals 12 residues. CDR1 SGDLS and CDR2 YYNGEE come from the germline V gene.

The V gene is TRBV29-1, the J gene TRBJ2-3; TRBD2 matches 13 bases. Germline assignment: CDR1 SQVTM and CDR2 ANQGSEA. J gave up 14 bases and V 1 base, and 0 bases lay outside the gene matches. The CDR3 length is 11 residues. The CDR3 nucleotides read TGCAGCGTTGAAGGGACTAGCGGGAGGTATTTT. It is translated as CSVEGTSGRYF.

The genes are TRBV27 and TRBJ1-1; D gene ambiguous. The V gene lost 4 bases and the J gene lost 4 bases, with 13 bases spanning the gap. CDR1 MNHEY and CDR2 SMNVEV come from the germline V gene (reference sequence). The CDR3 is made up of 14 amino acids. CDR3 bases: TGTGCCAGCAGTTCCGGTGTTCGTCGCACTGAAGCTTTCTTT. Amino acids: CASSSGVRRTEAFF.

A few counts support this clone. V usage is TRBV5-8 and J usage is TRBJ2-1; D unresolved. The V end lost 0 bases, the J end lost 7 bases, and 5 bases lay between the germline ends. Germline CDR1 SGHTS, CDR2 YDEGEE. The length of the CDR3 is 12 residues. The CDR3 nucleotides are TGTGCCAGCAGCTTGGGCGGAAATGAGCAGTTCTTC. Residues: CASSLGGNEQFF.

The chain has TRBV30 and TRBJ1-2, with TRBD1 matching 7 bases. The CDR3 has 13 residues. Losses at the gene ends were 2 bases for V and 9 bases for J; bases not matched to a gene: 9. Germline V gene sequence: CDR1 GTSNPN, CDR2 SVGIG (reference sequence). Here the CDR3 reads CAWSHQGTESYTF. The CDR3 region has the DNA TGTGCCTGGAGTCATCAGGGGACAGAGAGCTACACCTTC.

A single count supports this clone. The chain is built from TRBV5-1 and TRBJ2-1; the D is unclear. From germline, CDR1 is SGHRS and CDR2 YFSETQ. The ends were cut back, 1 base at V and 8 bases at J, with 13 bases in the middle. This CDR3 contains 14 residues. CDR3 nucleotides: TGCGCCAGCAGCTTGTTTCGTCCGGTCGATGAGCAGTTCTTC. This codes for CASSLFRPVDEQFF.

CDR3 bases: TGCGCCAGCAGCTTGGTTGACGGGACCGGGGAGCTGTTTTTT. Translating it yields CASSLVDGTGELFF. The chain employs TRBV5-1 and TRBJ2-2; D is unresolved. Germline V gives CDR1 SGHRS, CDR2 YFSETQ. Trimming removed 0 bases at V and 5 bases at J, with 8 bases between. This CDR3 spans 14 amino acids.

By sample fraction, this clone is medium-sized. The chain is built from TRBV28 and TRBJ2-1, with 12 bases that match TRBD2. CDR3 length equals 17 residues. V was clipped by 6 bases and J by 3 bases; unmatched bases: 9. Germline CDR1 and CDR2: MDHEN and SYDVKM. This CDR3 reads CASSPLSSGRVYNEQFF. The DNA for the CDR3 is TGTGCCAGCAGCCCTCTCTCTAGCGGGAGGGTCTACAATGAGCAGTTCTTC.

The gene calls are TRBV6-6 and TRBJ2-3, with 12 bases fitting TRBD2. The germline CDR1 and CDR2 sequences are MNHNY and SVGAGI (reference sequence). This CDR3 comprises 14 residues. V shed 10 bases and J 2 bases; nucleotides not matched to a gene: 4. Written as DNA, the CDR3 is TGTGCCACCCGGACTAGCGGGAACACAGATACGCAGTATTTT. Protein sequence: CATRTSGNTDTQYF.

The genes are TRBV6-5 and TRBJ1-2; no clear D. This CDR3 region has 13 residues. CDR1 and CDR2 from the germline V gene are MNHEY and SVGAGI. Trimming cost V 10 bases and J 4 bases, with 16 bases left between them. This CDR3 is CAISADEAYGYTF. For the CDR3, the DNA is TGTGCCATCAGCGCGGACGAGGCCTATGGCTACACCTTC.

The chain has TRBV5-4 and TRBJ2-1; D might be TRBD1 or TRBD2, each matching 5 bases. The CDR3 is made up of 14 amino acids. Germline V gene lookup returns CDR1 SGHNT and CDR2 YYREEE (reference sequence). Trimming cost V 7 bases and J 0 bases, with 11 bases left between them. CDR3 loop: CASQRGDSYNEQFF. CDR3 coding DNA: TGTGCCAGCCAACGGGGCGACTCCTACAATGAGCAGTTCTTC.

The chain employs TRBV6-5 and TRBJ2-1; 13 bases align to TRBD2. Germline assignment: CDR1 MNHEY and CDR2 SVGAGI. V trimming: 7 bases; J trimming: 8 bases; junction bases outside the gene matches: 5. There are 14 residues in the CDR3. As DNA, the CDR3 is TGTGCCAGCACGTCACTAGCGGGAGGGTATGAGCAGTTCTTC. This gives the protein CASTSLAGGYEQFF.

The rearrangement uses TRBV28 and TRBJ2-7, with D perhaps matching TRBD2 (5 bases). The CDR3 is 12 residues long. CDR1 MDHEN and CDR2 SYDVKM come from the germline V gene. With 3 bases removed from V and 5 bases from J, the gap between germline ends came to 8 bases. The CDR3 reads CASSFGSDEQYF. In nucleotides, the CDR3 is TGTGCCAGCAGTTTTGGGAGTGACGAGCAGTACTTC.

A note on this clone: Only one base separates this from a far larger clonotype, so it likely reflects a read error. The identical CDR3 is also encoded by other nucleotide sequences in the sample. J is TRBJ2-7 and V is TRBV6-5; 9 nucleotides align to TRBD2. This CDR3 is built from 14 residues. Per the germline V gene, CDR1 is MNHEY and CDR2 is SVGAGI. The CDR3 DNA follows: TGTGCCAGCAGTTACTCGGGACTAGCCGCCGAGCAGTACTTT. The encoded protein is CASSYSGLAAEQYF.

The J gene is TRBJ1-1, the V gene TRBV5-1, with 7 bases fitting TRBD1. V trimming: 4 bases; J trimming: 1 base; junction bases outside the gene matches: 10. CDR3 length equals 16 residues. Per germline, CDR1 SGHRS and CDR2 YFSETQ. CDR3 DNA sequence: TGCGCCAGCAGCCCTAGACAGGGCGGAACGAACACTGAAGCTTTCTTT. Translating it yields CASSPRQGGTNTEAFF. The entire variable domain, with the rest obtained from reference TRBV5-1 and TRBJ1-1, is as follows: KAGVTQTPRYLIKTRGQQVTLSCSPISGHRSVSWYQQTPGQGLQFLFEYFSETQRNKGNFPGRFSGRQFSNSRSEMNVSTLELGDSALYLCASSPRQGGTNTEAFFGQGTRLTVV.

The chain is built from TRBV7-3 and TRBJ2-3; D is possibly TRBD2 (5 bases). The CDR3 spans 15 residues. Trimming removed 3 bases at V and 2 bases at J, with 12 bases between. CDR1 and CDR2 from the germline V gene are SGHTA and FQGTGA. The CDR3, as DNA: TGTGCCAGCAGCTTCCTCGGGGAAACCACAGATACGCAGTATTTT. Translating it yields CASSFLGETTDTQYF.

This sequence joins TRBV7-3 and TRBJ2-3; D uncertain. The CDR3 runs to 13 residues. Germline V gives CDR1 SGHTA, CDR2 FQGTGA. Trimming removed 3 bases from V and 3 bases from J, with 7 bases in between. CDR3 in amino acids: CASSFWMTDTQYF. The CDR3 bases are TGTGCCAGCAGCTTTTGGATGACAGATACGCAGTATTTT.

This clone appeared once. The rearrangement links TRBV28 to TRBJ2-7; no reliable D call. The CDR3 loop spans 18 amino acids. Germline V lookup: CDR1 MDHEN, CDR2 SYDVKM. Trimming left V 4 bases short and J 0 bases short, with 22 bases between. The CDR3 DNA sequence: TGTGCCAGCAGTTCTCTCGGTAGTTGGGATTCCAGCTCCTACGAGCAGTACTTC. Translating gives CASSSLGSWDSSSYEQYF.

The V call is TRBV9, the J call TRBJ2-1, with 9 bases aligning to TRBD2. The germline V gene has CDR1 SGDLS and CDR2 YYNGEE. CDR3 length: 15 residues. V dropped 0 bases and J dropped 8; count of bases not matched to a gene: 6. The CDR3 coding sequence is TGTGCCAGCAGCGTAGGATCTAGCGGGATGGATGAGCAGTTCTTC. Its translation is CASSVGSSGMDEQFF. Filled out from reference TRBV9 and TRBJ2-1, the complete variable domain reads DSGVTQTPKHLITATGQRVTLRCSPRSGDLSVYWYQQSLDQGLQFLIQYYNGEERAKGNILERFSAQQFPDLHSELNLSSLELGDSALYFCASSVGSSGMDEQFFGPGTRLTVL.

The V and J genes are TRBV5-6 and TRBJ1-1; D is unclear. This CDR3 region has 16 residues. Germline values: CDR1 SGHDT, CDR2 YYEEEE. V lost 1 base and J lost 4, with 17 bases in between. CDR3 residues: CASSLIVGRRSTEAFF. For the CDR3, the DNA is TGTGCCAGCAGCTTGATAGTTGGCAGGCGATCCACTGAAGCTTTCTTT.